The rows below give T cell receptor beta chains drawn from one sample of a study of shared clonotypes between healthy human individuals. The protocol was immunoSEQ multiplex PCR, while the TCRdb copy is restricted to in-frame clones and leaves out a portion. The sample consists of around 2.1 million clones, roughly 91% of them appearing once. The sequencing sample was made of naive CD8+ T cells from PBMCs. All receptors derive from a man between 18 and 35 years old in good health. Some clones in this sample may be carry-over from other donors' samples. CDR3s include the opening cysteine and the closing phenylalanine or tryptophan. D genes are given only for firm matches. Where a row states a size, it is once, few, many or the class of an expanded clone; other rows omit it.

cdr3_nt cdr3_aa clone_size v_call d_call cdr3_length j_call
TGCGCCAGCAGCCACGAAATTTCCGGGACGGAATTGGGCGTGCAGTTCTTC CASSHEISGTELGVQFF - TRBV4-3 - 17 TRBJ2-1
TGCGCCAGCAGCCATGGGACTAGCGGGAGCACAGATACGCAGTATTTT CASSHGTSGSTDTQYF - TRBV5-1 TRBD2 16 TRBJ2-3
TGTGCCAGCAGTCCCCGCAACACCGGGGAGCTGTTTTTT CASSPRNTGELFF - TRBV27 - 13 TRBJ2-2
TGTGCCAGCAGTTTAGGACCCATTCACCCCCTCCACTTT CASSLGPIHPLHF - TRBV27 - 13 TRBJ1-6
TGTGCCAGCAGTTCCCTATCAACAGGGGGCCATACTGAAGCTTTCTTT CASSSLSTGGHTEAFF - TRBV27 TRBD1 16 TRBJ1-1
TGTGCCAGCAGCGGACTAGCGGAGATGACAGATACGCAGTATTTT CASSGLAEMTDTQYF - TRBV28 TRBD2 15 TRBJ2-3
TGCGCCAGCAGCTTGGCCGCCGGGGTCTCGAACCACCTATTTAATGAGCAGTTCTTC CASSLAAGVSNHLFNEQFF - TRBV5-1 - 19 TRBJ2-1
TGTGCCAGCAGCCCTCGGACAGGGGACTATGGCTACACCTTC CASSPRTGDYGYTF - TRBV5-6 TRBD1 14 TRBJ1-2
TGCAGCGTTCTTGGCGGGATCGCCTACGAGCAGTACTTC CSVLGGIAYEQYF - TRBV29-1 - 13 TRBJ2-7
TGTGCCAGCAGTTACCAGCAACCGGGGCAGTACTTC CASSYQQPGQYF once TRBV6-6 - 12 TRBJ2-7
TGTGCCAGCAGTTGGGACGGAAGATACTCTAACTATGGCTACACCTTC CASSWDGRYSNYGYTF - TRBV28 - 16 TRBJ1-2
TGTGCCAGCAGTTACCTTCTACGCCAAGAGACCCAGTACTTC CASSYLLRQETQYF - TRBV6-6 - 14 TRBJ2-5
TGTGCCAGCAGTTACTCATCTAGATGGGAGCTGTTTTTT CASSYSSRWELFF - TRBV6-6 - 13 TRBJ2-2
TGTGCCACCACGACTAGCCGCACAGATACGCAGTATTTT CATTTSRTDTQYF - TRBV7-9 TRBD2 13 TRBJ2-3
TGTGCCAGTAGTCTCGAGAGCAATCAGCCCCAGCATTTT CASSLESNQPQHF - TRBV19 - 13 TRBJ1-5
TGTGCCAGCAGTGGCGCCTACAATGAGCAGTTCTTC CASSGAYNEQFF - TRBV5-6 - 12 TRBJ2-1
TGCAGCGTTGACTCGGACAGACCTAATGGCTACACCTTC CSVDSDRPNGYTF - TRBV29-1 - 13 TRBJ1-2
TGCGCCAGCAGTGGGGCTAGCGGGAAGTCCTACAATGAGCAGTTCTTC CASSGASGKSYNEQFF once TRBV10-1 TRBD2 16 TRBJ2-1
TGTGCCAGCAGTATCACTGGCCCCTCCTACAATGAGCAGTTCTTC CASSITGPSYNEQFF - TRBV27 - 15 TRBJ2-1
TGTGCCAGCAGCGTACAGGGGCGGGGACCCACAGATACGCAGTATTTT CASSVQGRGPTDTQYF - TRBV9 - 16 TRBJ2-3
TGTGCCAGCAGCTTAGTTGGGGCTATGATGGATGGCTACACCTTC CASSLVGAMMDGYTF once TRBV7-9 - 15 TRBJ1-2
TGTGCCAGCGGGATAGGTATGGGCTACACCTTC CASGIGMGYTF - TRBV14 - 11 TRBJ1-2
TGTGCCAGCAGTGCCTGGACAGGGGGCGGCGGCGAGCAGTACTTC CASSAWTGGGGEQYF - TRBV6-1 TRBD1 15 TRBJ2-7
TGTGCCAGCACCACCCCCCCCTACGAGCAGTACTTC CASTTPPYEQYF once TRBV7-9 - 12 TRBJ2-7
TGTGCCAGCAGCTTGGTCGCCTCCTACGAGCAGTACTTC CASSLVASYEQYF - TRBV5-6 - 13 TRBJ2-7
TGTGCCATAAGGCCGGGACTAGCCAACGAGGGCGGAGAGACCCAGTACTTC CAIRPGLANEGGETQYF - TRBV10-3 TRBD2 17 TRBJ2-5